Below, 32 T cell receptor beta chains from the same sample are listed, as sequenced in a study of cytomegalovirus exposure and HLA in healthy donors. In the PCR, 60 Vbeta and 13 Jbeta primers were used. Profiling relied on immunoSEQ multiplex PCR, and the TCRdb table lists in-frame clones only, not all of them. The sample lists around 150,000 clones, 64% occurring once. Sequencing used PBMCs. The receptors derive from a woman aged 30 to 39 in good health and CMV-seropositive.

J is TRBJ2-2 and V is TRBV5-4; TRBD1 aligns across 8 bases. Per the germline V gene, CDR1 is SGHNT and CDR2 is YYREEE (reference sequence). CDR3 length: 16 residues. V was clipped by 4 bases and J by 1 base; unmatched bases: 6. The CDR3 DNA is TGTGCCAGCAGCCCCGGACAGGGAGGGAACACCGGGGAGCTGTTTTTT. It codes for CASSPGQGGNTGELFF. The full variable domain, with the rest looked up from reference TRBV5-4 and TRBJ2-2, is ETGVTQSPTHLIKTRGQQVTLRCSSQSGHNTVSWYQQALGQGPQFIFQYYREEENGRGNFPPRFSGLQFPNYSSELNVNALELDDSALYLCASSPGQGGNTGELFFGEGSRLTVL.

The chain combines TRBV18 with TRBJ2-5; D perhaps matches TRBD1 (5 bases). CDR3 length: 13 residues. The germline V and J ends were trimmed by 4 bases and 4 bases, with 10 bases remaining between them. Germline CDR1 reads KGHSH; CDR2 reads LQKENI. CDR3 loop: CASSLHQGETQYF. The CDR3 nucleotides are TGTGCCAGCTCACTTCACCAGGGAGAGACCCAGTACTTC.

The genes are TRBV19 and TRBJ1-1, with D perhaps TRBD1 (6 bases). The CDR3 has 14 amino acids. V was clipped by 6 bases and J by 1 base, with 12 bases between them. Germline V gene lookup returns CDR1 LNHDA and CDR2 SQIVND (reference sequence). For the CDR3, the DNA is TGTGCCAGTAGCCAAGGGGGGGGGAACACTGAAGCTTTCTTT. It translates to CASSQGGGNTEAFF.

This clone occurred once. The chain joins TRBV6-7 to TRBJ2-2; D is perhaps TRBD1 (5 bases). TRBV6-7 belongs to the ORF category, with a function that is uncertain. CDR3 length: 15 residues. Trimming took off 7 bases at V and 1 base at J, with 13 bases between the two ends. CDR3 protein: CASTHQGQNTGELFF. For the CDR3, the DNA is TGTGCCAGCACCCACCAAGGACAGAACACCGGGGAGCTGTTTTTT.

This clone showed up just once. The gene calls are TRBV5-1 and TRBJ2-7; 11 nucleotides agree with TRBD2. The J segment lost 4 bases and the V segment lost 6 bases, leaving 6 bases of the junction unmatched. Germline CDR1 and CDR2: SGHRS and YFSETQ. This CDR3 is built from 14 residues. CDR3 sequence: CASTATSGSYEQYF. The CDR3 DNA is TGCGCCAGCACAGCAACTAGCGGGAGTTACGAGCAGTACTTC.

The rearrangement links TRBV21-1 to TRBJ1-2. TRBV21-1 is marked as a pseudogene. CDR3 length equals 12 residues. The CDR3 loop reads CASGGDVYGYTF. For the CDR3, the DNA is TGTGCCAGCGGGGGGGACGTCTATGGCTACACCTTC.

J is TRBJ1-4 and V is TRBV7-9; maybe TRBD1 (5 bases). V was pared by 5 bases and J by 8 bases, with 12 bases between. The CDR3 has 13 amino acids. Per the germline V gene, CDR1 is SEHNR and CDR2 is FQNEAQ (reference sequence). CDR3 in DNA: TGTGCCAGCAGCCCGGGGGGATACGAAAAACTGTTTTTT. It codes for CASSPGGYEKLFF.

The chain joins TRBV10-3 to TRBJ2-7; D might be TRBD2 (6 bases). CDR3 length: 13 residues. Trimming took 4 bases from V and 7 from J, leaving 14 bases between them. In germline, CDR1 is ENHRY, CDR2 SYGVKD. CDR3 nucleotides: TGTGCCATCAGTGCGACTAGGACGATAGAGCAGTACTTC. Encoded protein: CAISATRTIEQYF.

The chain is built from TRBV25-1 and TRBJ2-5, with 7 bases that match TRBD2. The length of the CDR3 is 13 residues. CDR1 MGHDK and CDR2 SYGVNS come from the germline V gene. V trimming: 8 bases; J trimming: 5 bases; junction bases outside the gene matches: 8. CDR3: CASGLTSRETQYF. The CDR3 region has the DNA TGTGCCAGCGGTTTGACTAGCAGGGAGACCCAGTACTTC. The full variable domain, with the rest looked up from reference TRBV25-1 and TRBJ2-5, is EADIYQTPRYLVIGTGKKITLECSQTMGHDKMYWYQQDPGMELHLIHYSYGVNSTEKGDLSSESTVSRIRTEHFPLTLESARPSHTSQYLCASGLTSRETQYFGPGTRLLVL.

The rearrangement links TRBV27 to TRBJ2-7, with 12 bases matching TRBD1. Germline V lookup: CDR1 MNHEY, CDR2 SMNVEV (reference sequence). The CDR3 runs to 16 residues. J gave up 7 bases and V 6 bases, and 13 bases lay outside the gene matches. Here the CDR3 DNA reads TGTGCCAGCAGCCAACAACTGCCGGGACAGGGGGCAGAGCAGTACTTC. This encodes CASSQQLPGQGAEQYF.

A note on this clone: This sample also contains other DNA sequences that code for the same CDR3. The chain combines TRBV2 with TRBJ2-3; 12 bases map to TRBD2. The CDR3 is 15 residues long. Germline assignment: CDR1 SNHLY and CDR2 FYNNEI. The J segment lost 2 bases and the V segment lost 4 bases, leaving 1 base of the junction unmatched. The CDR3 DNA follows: TGTGCCAGCAGTGGACTAGCGGGAGTCACAGATACGCAGTATTTT. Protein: CASSGLAGVTDTQYF.

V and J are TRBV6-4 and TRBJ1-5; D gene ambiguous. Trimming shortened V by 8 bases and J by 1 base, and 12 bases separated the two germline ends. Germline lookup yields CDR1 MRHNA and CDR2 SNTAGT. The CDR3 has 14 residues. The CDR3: CASAPSASNQPQHF. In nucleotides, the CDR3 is TGTGCCAGCGCCCCCTCAGCGAGCAATCAGCCCCAGCATTTT.

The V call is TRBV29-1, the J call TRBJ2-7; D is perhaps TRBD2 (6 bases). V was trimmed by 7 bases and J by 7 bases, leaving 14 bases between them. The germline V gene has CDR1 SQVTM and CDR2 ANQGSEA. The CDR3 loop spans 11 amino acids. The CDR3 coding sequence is TGCAGCGCCGGGGCCGCGGGGGAGCAGTACTTC. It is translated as CSAGAAGEQYF.

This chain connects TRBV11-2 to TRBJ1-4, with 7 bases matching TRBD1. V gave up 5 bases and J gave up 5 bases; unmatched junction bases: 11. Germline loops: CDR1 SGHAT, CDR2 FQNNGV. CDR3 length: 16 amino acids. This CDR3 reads CASSTTGGQWNEKLFF. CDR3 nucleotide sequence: TGTGCCAGCAGCACAACCGGGGGACAGTGGAATGAAAAACTGTTTTTT.

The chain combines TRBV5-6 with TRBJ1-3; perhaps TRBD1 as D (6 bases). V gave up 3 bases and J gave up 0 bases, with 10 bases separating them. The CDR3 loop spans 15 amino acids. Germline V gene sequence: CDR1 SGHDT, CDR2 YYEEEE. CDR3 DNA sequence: TGTGCCAGCAGCTACAGGGCGAGCTCTGGAAACACCATATATTTT. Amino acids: CASSYRASSGNTIYF.

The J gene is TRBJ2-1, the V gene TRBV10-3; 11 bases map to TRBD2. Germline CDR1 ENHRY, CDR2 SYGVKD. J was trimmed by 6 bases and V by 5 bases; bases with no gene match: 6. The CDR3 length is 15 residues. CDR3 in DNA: TGTGCCATCAGTTTAGCGGGGGGGCCCATCAATGAGCAGTTCTTC. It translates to CAISLAGGPINEQFF.

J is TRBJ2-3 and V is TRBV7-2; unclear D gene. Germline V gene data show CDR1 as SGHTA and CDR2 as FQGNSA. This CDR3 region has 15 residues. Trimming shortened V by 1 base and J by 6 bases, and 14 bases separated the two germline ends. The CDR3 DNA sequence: TGTGCCAGCAGCTTAGATCCGCGACTCAAGGATACGCAGTATTTT. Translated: CASSLDPRLKDTQYF.

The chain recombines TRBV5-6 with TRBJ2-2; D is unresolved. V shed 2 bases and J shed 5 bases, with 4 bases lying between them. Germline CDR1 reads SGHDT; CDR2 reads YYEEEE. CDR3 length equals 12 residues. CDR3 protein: CASSLLTGELFF. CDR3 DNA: TGTGCCAGCAGCTTACTTACCGGGGAGCTGTTTTTT.

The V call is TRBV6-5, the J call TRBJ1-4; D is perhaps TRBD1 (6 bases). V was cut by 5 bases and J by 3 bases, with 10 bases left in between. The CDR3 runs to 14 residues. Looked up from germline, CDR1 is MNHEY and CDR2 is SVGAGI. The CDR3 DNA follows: TGTGCCAGCAGTACAGGGCCATCTAATGAAAAACTGTTTTTT. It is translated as CASSTGPSNEKLFF.

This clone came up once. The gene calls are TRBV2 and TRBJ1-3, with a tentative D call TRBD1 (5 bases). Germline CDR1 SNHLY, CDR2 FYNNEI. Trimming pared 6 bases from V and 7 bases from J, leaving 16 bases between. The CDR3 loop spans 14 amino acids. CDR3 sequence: CASRGLGEWNTIYF. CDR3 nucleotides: TGTGCCAGCAGGGGACTTGGGGAGTGGAACACCATATATTTT.

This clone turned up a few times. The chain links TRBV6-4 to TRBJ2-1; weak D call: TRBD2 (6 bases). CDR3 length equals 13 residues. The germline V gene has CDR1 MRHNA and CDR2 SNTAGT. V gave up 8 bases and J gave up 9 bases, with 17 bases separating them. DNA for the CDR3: TGTGCCAGCGCGAGGGAGACGGAGGGTGAGCAGTTCTTC. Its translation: CASARETEGEQFF.

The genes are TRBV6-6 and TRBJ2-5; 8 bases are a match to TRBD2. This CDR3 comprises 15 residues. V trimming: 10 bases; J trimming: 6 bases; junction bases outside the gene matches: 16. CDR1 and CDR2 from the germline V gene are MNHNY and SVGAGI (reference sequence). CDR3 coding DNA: TGTGCCACCCGAGCGGGGCACCGGGAGGGCCAGACCCAGTACTTC. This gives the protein CATRAGHREGQTQYF.

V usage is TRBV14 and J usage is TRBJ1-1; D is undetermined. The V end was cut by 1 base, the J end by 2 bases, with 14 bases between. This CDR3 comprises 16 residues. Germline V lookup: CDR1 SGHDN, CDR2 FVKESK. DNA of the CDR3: TGTGCCAGCAGCCAAGGAGTCCCCGAGATTAACACTGAAGCTTTCTTT. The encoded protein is CASSQGVPEINTEAFF.

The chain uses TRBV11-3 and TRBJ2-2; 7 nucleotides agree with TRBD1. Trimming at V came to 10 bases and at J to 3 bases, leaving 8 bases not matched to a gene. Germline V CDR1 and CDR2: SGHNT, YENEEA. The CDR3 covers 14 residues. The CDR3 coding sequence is TGTGCCATCCCGGACAGGACTTACACCGGGGAGCTGTTTTTT. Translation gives CAIPDRTYTGELFF.

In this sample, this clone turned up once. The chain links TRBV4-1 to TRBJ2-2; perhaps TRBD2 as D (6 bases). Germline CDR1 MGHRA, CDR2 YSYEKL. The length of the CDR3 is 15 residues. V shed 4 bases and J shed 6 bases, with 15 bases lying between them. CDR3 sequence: CASSPWGVGAGELFF. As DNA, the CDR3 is TGCGCCAGCAGCCCCTGGGGGGTAGGAGCCGGGGAGCTGTTTTTT.

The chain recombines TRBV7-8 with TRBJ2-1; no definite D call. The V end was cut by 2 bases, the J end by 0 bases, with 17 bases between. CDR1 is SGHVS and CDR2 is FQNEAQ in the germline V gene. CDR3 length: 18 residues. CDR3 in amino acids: CASSLPTGSSNSYNEQFF. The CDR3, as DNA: TGTGCCAGCAGCTTACCCACGGGTAGTTCCAACTCCTACAATGAGCAGTTCTTC.

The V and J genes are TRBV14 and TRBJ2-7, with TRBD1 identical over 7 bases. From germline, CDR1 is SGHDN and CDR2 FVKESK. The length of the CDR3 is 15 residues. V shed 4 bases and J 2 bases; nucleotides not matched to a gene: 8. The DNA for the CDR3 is TGTGCCAGCAGCCCGAGACAGACAGGGACCTACGAGCAGTACTTC. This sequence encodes CASSPRQTGTYEQYF.

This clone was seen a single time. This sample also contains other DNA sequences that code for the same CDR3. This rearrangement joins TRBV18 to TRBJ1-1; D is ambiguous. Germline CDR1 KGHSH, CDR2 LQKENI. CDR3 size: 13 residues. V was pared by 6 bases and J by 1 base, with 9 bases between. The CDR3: CASSPGGNTEAFF. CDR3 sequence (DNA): TGTGCCAGCTCCCCAGGAGGGAACACTGAAGCTTTCTTT. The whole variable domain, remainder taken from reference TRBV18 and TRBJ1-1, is NAGVMQNPRHLVRRRGQEARLRCSPMKGHSHVYWYRQLPEEGLKFMVYLQKENIIDESGMPKERFSAEFPKEGPSILRIQQVVRGDSAAYFCASSPGGNTEAFFGQGTRLTVV.

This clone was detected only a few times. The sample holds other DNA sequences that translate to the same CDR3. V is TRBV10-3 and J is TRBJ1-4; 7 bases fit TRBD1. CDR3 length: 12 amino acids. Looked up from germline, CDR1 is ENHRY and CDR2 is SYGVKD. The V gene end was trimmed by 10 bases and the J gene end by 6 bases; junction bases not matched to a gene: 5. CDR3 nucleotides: TGTGCCAGCCGAGGGGGCGATGAAAAACTGTTTTTT. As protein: CASRGGDEKLFF.

CDR3 protein: CASKKGAGVEQFF. The CDR3 region has the DNA TGTGCCAGCAAAAAGGGAGCGGGAGTTGAGCAGTTCTTC. The chain couples TRBV2 to TRBJ2-1; 8 nucleotides match TRBD2. CDR1 is SNHLY and CDR2 is FYNNEI in the germline V gene. The CDR3 length is 13 residues. Trimming at V came to 7 bases and at J to 9 bases, leaving 8 bases not matched to a gene. The full variable domain, rest sourced from reference TRBV2 and TRBJ2-1, is EPEVTQTPSHQVTQMGQEVILRCVPISNHLYFYWYRQILGQKVEFLVSFYNNEISEKSEIFDDQFSVERPDGSNFTLKIRSTKLEDSAMYFCASKKGAGVEQFFGPGTRLTVL.

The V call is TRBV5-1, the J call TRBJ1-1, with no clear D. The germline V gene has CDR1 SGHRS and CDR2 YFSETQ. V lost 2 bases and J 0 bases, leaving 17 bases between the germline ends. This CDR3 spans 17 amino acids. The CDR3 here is CASSFAWKEGMNTEAFF. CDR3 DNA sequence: TGCGCCAGCAGCTTCGCTTGGAAGGAGGGTATGAACACTGAAGCTTTCTTT.

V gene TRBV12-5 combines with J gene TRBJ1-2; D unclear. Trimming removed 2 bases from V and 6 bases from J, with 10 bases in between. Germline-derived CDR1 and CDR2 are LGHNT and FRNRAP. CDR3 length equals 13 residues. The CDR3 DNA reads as TGTGCTAGTGGTTTGCAGGATAGAGATGGCTACACCTTC. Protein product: CASGLQDRDGYTF. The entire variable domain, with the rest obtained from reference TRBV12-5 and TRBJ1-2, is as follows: DARVTQTPRHKVTEMGQEVTMRCQPILGHNTVFWYRQTMMQGLELLAYFRNRAPLDDSGMPKDRFSAEMPDATLATLKIQPSEPRDSAVYFCASGLQDRDGYTFGSGTRLTVV.